This T cell receptor beta chain was sequenced for a study of shared clonotypes between healthy human individuals. Overall study: Three CD4 naive, three CD4 memory, two CD8 naive and one CD8 memory plate were used per donor.

Assay: immunoSEQ multiplex PCR; the TCRdb copy retains only in-frame clones and omits some. The table records nearly 750,000 clones, 72% of them present only once. A split of CD4+ cells into CD45RA+ naive and CD45RA-negative memory subsets was performed. In germline, CDR1 is GTSNPN, CDR2 SVGIG (reference sequence). The trim removed 1 base at V and 4 bases at J, leaving 9 bases unmatched. The CDR3 has 16 residues. The receptor was isolated from a woman aged 25-40 years in good health. Sequencing input: memory CD4+ T cells sorted from blood. Subset reported: CD45RA-negative fraction. This chain links TRBV30 with TRBJ2-3; 9 bases fit TRBD1. This CDR3 reads CAWSDWTGVGADTQYF. CDR3 sequence (DNA): TGTGCCTGGAGTGACTGGACAGGGGTAGGAGCAGATACGCAGTATTTT.